This TCR beta chain was profiled in a study of blood T cell repertoires in COVID-19. Looking at the study overall: PBMCs, B-cell-depleted T cells, or T cells were the source of the cDNA or gDNA that made up the material.

Those designated as exposed participants met a COVID-19 case within 2 weeks before study entry. Authors' analysis steps: Reference gene primers were amplified, and this amplification served to estimate nucleated cell counts. Measured with immunoSEQ multiplex PCR; TCRdb has only the in-frame clones, and not every one. From that table come the V and J calls and clone size; the DNA was used to work out D and trimming. The table includes about 300,000 clones, roughly 90% detected once. The J segment lost 3 bases and the V segment lost 8 bases, leaving 1 base of the junction unmatched. The germline gives CDR1 SNHLY, CDR2 FYNNEI. The CDR3 runs to 12 residues.

Sequenced material: PBMCs or T cells enriched from blood (not recorded which). The J gene is TRBJ2-1, the V gene TRBV2; 7 bases agree with TRBD1. This TCR came from a woman between 45 and 65 years old who had been exposed to COVID-19. The CDR3: CASRDSYNEQFF. DNA for the CDR3: TGTGCCAGCCGGGACAGCTACAATGAGCAGTTCTTC.